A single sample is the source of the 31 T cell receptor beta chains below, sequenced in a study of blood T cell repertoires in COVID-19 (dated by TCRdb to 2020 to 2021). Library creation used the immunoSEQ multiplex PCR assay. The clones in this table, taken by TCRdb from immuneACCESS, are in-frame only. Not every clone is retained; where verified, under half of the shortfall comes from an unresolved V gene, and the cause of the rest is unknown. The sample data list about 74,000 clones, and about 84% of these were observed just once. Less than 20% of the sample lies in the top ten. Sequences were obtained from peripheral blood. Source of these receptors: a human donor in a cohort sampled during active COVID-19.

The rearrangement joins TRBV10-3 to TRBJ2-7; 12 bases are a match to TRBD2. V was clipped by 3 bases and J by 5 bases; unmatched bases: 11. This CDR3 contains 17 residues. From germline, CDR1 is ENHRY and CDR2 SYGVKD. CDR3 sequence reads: CAISEKASGRAIDEQYF. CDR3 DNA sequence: TGTGCCATCAGTGAAAAGGCTAGCGGGAGGGCGATCGACGAGCAGTACTTC.

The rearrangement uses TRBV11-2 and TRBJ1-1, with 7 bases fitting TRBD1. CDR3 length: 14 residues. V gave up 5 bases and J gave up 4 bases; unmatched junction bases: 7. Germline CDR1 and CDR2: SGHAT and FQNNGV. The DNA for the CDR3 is TGTGCCAGCAGCCCCGACAGGGTTGGCACTGAAGCTTTCTTT. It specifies CASSPDRVGTEAFF.

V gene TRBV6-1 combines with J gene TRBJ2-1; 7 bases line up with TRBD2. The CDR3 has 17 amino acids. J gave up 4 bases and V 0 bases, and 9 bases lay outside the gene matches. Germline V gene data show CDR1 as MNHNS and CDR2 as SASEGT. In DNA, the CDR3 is TGTGCCAGCAGTGAAGCGGGTATCAGCGGGATTTACAATGAGCAGTTCTTC. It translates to CASSEAGISGIYNEQFF.

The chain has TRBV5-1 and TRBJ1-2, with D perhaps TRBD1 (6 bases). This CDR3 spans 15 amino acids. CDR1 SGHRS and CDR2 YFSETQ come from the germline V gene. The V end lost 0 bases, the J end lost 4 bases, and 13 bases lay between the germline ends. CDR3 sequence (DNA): TGCGCCAGCAGCTTGGTCTCAGGGGAAAGCTATGGCTACACCTTC. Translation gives CASSLVSGESYGYTF.

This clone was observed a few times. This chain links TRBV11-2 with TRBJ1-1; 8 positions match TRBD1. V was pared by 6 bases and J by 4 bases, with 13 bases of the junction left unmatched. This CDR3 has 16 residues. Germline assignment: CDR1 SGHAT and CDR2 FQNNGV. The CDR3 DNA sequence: TGTGCCAGCAGACCCCCGGGACAGGACCGTAGCACTGAAGCTTTCTTT. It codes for CASRPPGQDRSTEAFF.

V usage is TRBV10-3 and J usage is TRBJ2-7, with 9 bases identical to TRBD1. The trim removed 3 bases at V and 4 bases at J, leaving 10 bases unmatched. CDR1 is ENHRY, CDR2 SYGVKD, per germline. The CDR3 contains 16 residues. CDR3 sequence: CAISDQGTGRRYEQYF. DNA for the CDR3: TGTGCCATCAGTGACCAAGGGACAGGGAGAAGGTACGAGCAGTACTTC.

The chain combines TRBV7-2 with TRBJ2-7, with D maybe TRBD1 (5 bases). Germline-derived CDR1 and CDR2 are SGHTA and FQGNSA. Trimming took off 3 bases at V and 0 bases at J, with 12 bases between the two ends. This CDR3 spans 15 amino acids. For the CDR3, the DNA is TGTGCCAGCAGCTTCCTGCAGGGAAGCTCCTACGAGCAGTACTTC. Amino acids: CASSFLQGSSYEQYF.

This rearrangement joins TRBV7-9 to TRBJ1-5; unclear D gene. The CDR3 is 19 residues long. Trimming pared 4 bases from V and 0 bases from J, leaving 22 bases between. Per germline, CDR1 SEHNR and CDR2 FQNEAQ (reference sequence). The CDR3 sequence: CASSSSGGVGGTSNQPQHF. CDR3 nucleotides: TGTGCCAGCAGCTCAAGCGGTGGAGTAGGTGGAACTAGCAATCAGCCCCAGCATTTT. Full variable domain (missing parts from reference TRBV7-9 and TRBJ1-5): DTGVSQNPRHKITKRGQNVTFRCDPISEHNRLYWYRQTLGQGPEFLTYFQNEAQLEKSRLLSDRFSAERPKGSFSTLEIQRTEQGDSAMYLCASSSSGGVGGTSNQPQHFGDGTRLSIL.

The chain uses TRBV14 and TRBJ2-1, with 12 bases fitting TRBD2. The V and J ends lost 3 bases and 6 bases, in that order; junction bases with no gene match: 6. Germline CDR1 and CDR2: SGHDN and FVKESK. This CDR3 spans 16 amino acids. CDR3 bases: TGTGCCAGCAGCCACACGGGACTAGCGGGTGGCAATGAGCAGTTCTTC. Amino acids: CASSHTGLAGGNEQFF.

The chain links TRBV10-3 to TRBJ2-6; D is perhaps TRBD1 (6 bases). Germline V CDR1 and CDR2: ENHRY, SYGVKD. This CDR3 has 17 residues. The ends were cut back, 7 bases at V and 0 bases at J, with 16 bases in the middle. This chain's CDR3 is CAINFTGNRSGANVLTF. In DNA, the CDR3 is TGTGCCATCAACTTCACAGGGAACCGCTCTGGGGCCAACGTCCTGACTTTC.

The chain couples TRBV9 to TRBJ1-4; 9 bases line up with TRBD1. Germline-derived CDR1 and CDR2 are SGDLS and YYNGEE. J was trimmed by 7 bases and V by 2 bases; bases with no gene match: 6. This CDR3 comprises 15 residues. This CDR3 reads CASSVQTGGGEKLFF. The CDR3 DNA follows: TGTGCCAGCAGCGTCCAGACAGGGGGTGGTGAAAAACTGTTTTTT.

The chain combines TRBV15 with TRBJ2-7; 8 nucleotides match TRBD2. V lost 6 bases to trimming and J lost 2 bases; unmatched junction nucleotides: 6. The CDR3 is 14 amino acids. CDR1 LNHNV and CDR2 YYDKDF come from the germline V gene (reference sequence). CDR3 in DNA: TGTGCCACCAGGCTTACTAGCGGAGCCTACGAGCAGTACTTC. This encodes CATRLTSGAYEQYF.

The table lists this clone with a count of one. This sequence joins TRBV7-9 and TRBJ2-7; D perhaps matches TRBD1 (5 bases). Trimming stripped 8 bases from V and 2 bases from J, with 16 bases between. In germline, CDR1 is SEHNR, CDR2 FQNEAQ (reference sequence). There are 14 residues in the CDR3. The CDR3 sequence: CASASQGSTYEQYF. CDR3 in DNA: TGTGCCAGCGCTAGTCAGGGATCAACCTACGAGCAGTACTTC. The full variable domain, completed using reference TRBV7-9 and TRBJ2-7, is DTGVSQNPRHKITKRGQNVTFRCDPISEHNRLYWYRQTLGQGPEFLTYFQNEAQLEKSRLLSDRFSAERPKGSFSTLEIQRTEQGDSAMYLCASASQGSTYEQYFGPGTRLTVT.

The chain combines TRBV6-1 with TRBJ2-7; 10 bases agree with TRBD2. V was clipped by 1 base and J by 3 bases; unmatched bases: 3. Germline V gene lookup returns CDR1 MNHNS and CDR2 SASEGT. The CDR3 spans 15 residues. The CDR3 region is CASSEESSGSYEQYF. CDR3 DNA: TGTGCCAGCAGTGAAGAGTCTAGCGGGAGCTACGAGCAGTACTTC.

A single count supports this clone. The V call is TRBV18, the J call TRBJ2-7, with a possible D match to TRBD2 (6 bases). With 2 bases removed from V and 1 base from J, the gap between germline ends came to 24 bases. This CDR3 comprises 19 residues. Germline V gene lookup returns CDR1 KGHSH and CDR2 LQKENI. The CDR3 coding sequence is TGTGCCAGCTCACCAAACCCGCCGGGAGCCGGCGATGGGTCCTACGAGCAGTACTTC. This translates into CASSPNPPGAGDGSYEQYF.

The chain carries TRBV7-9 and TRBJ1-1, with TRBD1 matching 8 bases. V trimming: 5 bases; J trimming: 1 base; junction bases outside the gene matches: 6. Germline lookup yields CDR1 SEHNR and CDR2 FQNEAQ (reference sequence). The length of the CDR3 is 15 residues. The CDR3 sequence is CASSDADRANTEAFF. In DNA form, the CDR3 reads TGTGCCAGCAGCGACGCGGACAGGGCGAACACTGAAGCTTTCTTT.

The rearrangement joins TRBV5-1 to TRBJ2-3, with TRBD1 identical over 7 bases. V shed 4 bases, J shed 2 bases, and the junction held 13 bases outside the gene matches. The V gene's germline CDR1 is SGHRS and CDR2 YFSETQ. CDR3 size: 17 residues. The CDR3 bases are TGCGCCAGCAGCCCCACGGGGACAGAAGACCTCACAGATACGCAGTATTTT. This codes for CASSPTGTEDLTDTQYF.

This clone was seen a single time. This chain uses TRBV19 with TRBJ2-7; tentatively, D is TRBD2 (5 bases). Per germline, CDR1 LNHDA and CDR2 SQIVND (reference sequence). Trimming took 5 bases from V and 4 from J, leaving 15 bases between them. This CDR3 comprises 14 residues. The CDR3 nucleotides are TGTGCCAGTAGTGTCGGACTGGAAGGGTACGAGCAGTACTTC. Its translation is CASSVGLEGYEQYF.

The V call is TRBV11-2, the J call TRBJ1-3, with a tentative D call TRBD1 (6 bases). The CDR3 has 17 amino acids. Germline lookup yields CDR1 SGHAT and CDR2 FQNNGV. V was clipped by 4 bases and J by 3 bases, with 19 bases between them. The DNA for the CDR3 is TGTGCCAGCAGCTCCTGGCCCAGGGGAAGGCGTGGAAACACCATATATTTT. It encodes CASSSWPRGRRGNTIYF. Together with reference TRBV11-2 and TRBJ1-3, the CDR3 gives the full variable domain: EAGVAQSPRYKIIEKRQSVAFWCNPISGHATLYWYQQILGQGPKLLIQFQNNGVVDDSQLPKDRFSAERLKGVDSTLKIQPAKLEDSAVYLCASSSWPRGRRGNTIYFGEGSWLTVV.

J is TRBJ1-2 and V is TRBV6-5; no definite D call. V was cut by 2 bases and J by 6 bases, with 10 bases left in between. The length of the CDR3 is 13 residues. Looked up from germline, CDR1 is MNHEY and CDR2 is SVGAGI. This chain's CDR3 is CASSYNNLDGYTF. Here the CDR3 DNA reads TGTGCCAGCAGTTACAACAACCTGGATGGCTACACCTTC.

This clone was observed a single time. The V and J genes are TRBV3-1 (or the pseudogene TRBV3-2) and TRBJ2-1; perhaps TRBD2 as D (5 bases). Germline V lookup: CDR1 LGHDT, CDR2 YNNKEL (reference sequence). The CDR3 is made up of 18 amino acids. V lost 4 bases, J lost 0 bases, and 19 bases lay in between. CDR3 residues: CASSRPGLADYSYNEQFF. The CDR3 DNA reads TGTGCCAGCAGCCGCCCCGGGCTAGCAGACTACTCCTACAATGAGCAGTTCTTC.

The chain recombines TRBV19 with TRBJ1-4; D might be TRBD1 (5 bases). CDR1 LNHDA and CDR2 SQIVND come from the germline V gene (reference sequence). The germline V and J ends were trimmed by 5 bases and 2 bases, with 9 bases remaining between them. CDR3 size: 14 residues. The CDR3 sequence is CASSLDTTNEKLFF. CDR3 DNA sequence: TGTGCCAGTAGTTTGGACACCACTAATGAAAAACTGTTTTTT.

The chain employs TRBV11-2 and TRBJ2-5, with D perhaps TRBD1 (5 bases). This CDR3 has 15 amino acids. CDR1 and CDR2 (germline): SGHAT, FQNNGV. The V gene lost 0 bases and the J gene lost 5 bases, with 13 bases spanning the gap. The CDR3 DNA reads TGTGCCAGCAGCTTAGATGGGTGGGGCGGTGAGACCCAGTACTTC. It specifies CASSLDGWGGETQYF. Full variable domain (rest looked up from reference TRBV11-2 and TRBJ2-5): EAGVAQSPRYKIIEKRQSVAFWCNPISGHATLYWYQQILGQGPKLLIQFQNNGVVDDSQLPKDRFSAERLKGVDSTLKIQPAKLEDSAVYLCASSLDGWGGETQYFGPGTRLLVL.

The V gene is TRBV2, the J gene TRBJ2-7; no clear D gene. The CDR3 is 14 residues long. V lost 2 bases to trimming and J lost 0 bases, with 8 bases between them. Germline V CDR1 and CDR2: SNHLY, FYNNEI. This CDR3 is CASSELQSSYEQYF. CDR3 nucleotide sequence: TGTGCCAGCAGTGAATTACAGAGCTCCTACGAGCAGTACTTC.

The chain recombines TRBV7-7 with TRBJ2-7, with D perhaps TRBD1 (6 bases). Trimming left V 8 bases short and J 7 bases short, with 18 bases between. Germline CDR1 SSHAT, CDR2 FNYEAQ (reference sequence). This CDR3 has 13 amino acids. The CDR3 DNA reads TGTGCCAGCTCGAGGGACACCAATGAGGAGCAGTACTTC. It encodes CASSRDTNEEQYF. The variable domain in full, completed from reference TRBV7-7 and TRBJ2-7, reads GAGVSQSPRYKVTKRGQDVTLRCDPISSHATLYWYQQALGQGPEFLTYFNYEAQPDKSGLPSDRFSAERPEGSISTLTIQRTEQRDSAMYRCASSRDTNEEQYFGPGTRLTVT.

CDR3 nucleotide sequence: TGCGCCAGCAGCTTGGCTGCACGGTACCAAGAGACCCAGTACTTC. This translates into CASSLAARYQETQYF. The chain recombines TRBV5-1 with TRBJ2-5, with D uncertain. V lost 0 bases and J lost 0, with 9 bases in between. Germline V gene lookup returns CDR1 SGHRS and CDR2 YFSETQ. The CDR3 has 15 residues.

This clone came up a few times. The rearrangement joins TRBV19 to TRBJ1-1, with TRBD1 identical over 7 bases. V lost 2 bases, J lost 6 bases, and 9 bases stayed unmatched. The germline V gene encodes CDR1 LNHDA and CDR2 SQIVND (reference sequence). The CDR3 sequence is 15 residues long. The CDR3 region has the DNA TGTGCCAGTAGTATACAGGACAGGTGGGACGCTGAAGCTTTCTTT. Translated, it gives CASSIQDRWDAEAFF.

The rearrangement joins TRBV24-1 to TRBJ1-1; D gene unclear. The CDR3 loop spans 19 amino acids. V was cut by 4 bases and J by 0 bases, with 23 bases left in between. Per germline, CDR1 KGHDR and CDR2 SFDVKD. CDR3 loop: CATSEPLGGRLFVNTEAFF. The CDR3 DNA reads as TGTGCCACCAGTGAGCCCCTGGGAGGTCGCCTCTTCGTGAACACTGAAGCTTTCTTT.

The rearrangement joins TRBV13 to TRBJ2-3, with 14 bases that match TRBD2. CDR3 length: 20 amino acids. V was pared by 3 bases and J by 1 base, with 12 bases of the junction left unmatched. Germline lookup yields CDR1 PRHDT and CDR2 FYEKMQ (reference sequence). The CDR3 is CASSLVSTSGRAGGTDTQYF. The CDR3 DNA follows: TGTGCCAGCAGCTTGGTCTCGACTAGCGGGAGGGCAGGAGGCACAGATACGCAGTATTTT. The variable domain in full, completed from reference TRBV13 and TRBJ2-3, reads AAGVIQSPRHLIKEKRETATLKCYPIPRHDTVYWYQQGPGQDPQFLISFYEKMQSDKGSIPDRFSAQQFSDYHSELNMSSLELGDSALYFCASSLVSTSGRAGGTDTQYFGPGTRLTVL.

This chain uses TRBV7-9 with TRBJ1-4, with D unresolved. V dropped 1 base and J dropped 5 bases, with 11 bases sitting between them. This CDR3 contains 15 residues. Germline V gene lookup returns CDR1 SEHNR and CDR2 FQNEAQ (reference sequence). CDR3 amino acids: CASSLDRVGNEKLFF. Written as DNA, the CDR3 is TGTGCCAGCAGCTTAGACAGAGTTGGAAATGAAAAACTGTTTTTT. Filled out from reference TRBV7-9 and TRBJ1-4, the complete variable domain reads DTGVSQNPRHKITKRGQNVTFRCDPISEHNRLYWYRQTLGQGPEFLTYFQNEAQLEKSRLLSDRFSAERPKGSFSTLEIQRTEQGDSAMYLCASSLDRVGNEKLFFGSGTQLSVL.

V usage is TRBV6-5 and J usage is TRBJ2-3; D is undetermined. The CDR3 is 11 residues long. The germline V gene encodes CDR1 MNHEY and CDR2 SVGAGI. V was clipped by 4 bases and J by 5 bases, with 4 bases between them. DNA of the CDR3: TGTGCCAGCAGTTCCATAGATACGCAGTATTTT. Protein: CASSSIDTQYF.